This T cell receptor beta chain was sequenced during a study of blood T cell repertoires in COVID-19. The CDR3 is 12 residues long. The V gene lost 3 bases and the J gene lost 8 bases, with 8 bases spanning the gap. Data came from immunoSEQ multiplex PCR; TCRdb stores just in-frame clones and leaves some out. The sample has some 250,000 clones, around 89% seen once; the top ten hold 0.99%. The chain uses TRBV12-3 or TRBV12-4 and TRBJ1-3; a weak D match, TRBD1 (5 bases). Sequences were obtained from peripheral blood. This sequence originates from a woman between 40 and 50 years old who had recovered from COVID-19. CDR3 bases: TGTGCCAGCAGTTTCGCGGGGGACACCATATATTTT. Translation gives CASSFAGDTIYF.